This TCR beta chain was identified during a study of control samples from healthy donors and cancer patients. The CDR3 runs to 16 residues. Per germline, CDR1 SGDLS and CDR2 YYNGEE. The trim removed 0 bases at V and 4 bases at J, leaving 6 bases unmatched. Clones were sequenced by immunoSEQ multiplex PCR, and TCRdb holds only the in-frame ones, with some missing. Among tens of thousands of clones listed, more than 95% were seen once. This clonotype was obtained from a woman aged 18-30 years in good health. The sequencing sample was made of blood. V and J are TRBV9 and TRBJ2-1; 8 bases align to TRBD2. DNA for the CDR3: TGTGCCAGCAGCGTAGACCCGGCTAGCGGGTACAATGAGCAGTTCTTC. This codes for CASSVDPASGYNEQFF.